This T cell receptor (beta chain) was sequenced during a study of human T cells and chemical hapten exposure. Notes on the study in general: Among TCRs, those above 1 in 1000 frequency were unaffected by DPC sensitization.

Specified time point: healthy volunteer bleed at 2 weeks. Before extraction, the whole blood was not fractionated, and total RNA was taken from it. The CDR3 length is 11 residues. Trimming took 3 bases from V and 5 from J, leaving 4 bases between them. In germline, CDR1 is MDHEN, CDR2 SYDVKM. Separate cDNA molecules received unique molecular identifiers, which the library attached to them. TCRdb reprocessed the RACE reads with MiXCR, giving one entry per CDR3 protein. The sample contains 130,000 or so distinct CDR3 sequences, approximately 9.5% of which appear only once. This clonotype turned up a few times. No antigen is known for it.

The sequencing sample was made of whole blood. The sequence was obtained from a male donor in good health. Some clones in this sample may be carry-over from other donors' samples. The chain is built from TRBV28 and TRBJ2-5; unclear D gene. Here the CDR3 reads CASSFFETQYF. CDR3 nucleotide sequence: TGTGCCAGCAGTTTTTTTGAGACCCAGTACTTC.